The source of this TCR beta chain is a study of monozygotic twins with cystic fibrosis. Profiling relied on immunoSEQ multiplex PCR, and the TCRdb table lists in-frame clones only, not all of them. Of fewer than 20,000 clones listed, around 97% are singletons. On this clone: Its specificity is unknown.

Trimming removed 0 bases from V and 7 bases from J; junction bases left unmatched: 5. Germline loops: CDR1 MNHEY, CDR2 SMNVEV (reference sequence). The CDR3 runs 14 residues. Study conclusions and caveats: The repertoire was suggested to be naive-dominated, clonality median approximately 0.009. Monozygotic CF twin pairs shared significantly more nucleotide-identical clonotypes than unrelated CF individuals did.

Sequencing was done on a sample of blood. The rearrangement joins TRBV27 to TRBJ2-7; 8 bases match TRBD1. The source is a woman aged 25-40 years with cystic fibrosis. CDR3 amino acids: CASSLSTGVGEQYF. Here the CDR3 DNA reads TGTGCCAGCAGTTTATCGACAGGGGTGGGAGAGCAGTACTTC.